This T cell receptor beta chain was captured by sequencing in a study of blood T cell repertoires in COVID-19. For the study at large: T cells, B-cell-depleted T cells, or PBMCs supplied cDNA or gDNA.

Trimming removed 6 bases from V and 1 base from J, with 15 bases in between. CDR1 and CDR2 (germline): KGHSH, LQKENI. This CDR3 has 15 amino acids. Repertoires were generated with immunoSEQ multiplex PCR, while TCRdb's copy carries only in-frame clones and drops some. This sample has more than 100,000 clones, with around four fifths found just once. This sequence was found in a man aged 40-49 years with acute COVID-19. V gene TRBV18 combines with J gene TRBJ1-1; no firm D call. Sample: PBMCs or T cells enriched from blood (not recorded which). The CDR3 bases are TGTGCCAGCTCTCTCATCGGGGTCGGGAACACTGAAGCTTTCTTT. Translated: CASSLIGVGNTEAFF.